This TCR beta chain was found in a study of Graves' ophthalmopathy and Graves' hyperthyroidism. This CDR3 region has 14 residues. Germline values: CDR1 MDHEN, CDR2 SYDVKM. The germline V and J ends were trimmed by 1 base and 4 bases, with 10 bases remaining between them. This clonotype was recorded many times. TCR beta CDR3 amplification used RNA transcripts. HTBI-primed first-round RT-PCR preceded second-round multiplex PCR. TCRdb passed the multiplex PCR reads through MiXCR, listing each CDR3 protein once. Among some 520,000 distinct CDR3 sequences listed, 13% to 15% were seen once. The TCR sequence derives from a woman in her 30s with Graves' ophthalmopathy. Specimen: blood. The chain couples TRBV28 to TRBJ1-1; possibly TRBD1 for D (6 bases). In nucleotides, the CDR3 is TGTGCCAGCAGTTTATCTCAGGGGCCCACTGAAGCTTTCTTT. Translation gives CASSLSQGPTEAFF.